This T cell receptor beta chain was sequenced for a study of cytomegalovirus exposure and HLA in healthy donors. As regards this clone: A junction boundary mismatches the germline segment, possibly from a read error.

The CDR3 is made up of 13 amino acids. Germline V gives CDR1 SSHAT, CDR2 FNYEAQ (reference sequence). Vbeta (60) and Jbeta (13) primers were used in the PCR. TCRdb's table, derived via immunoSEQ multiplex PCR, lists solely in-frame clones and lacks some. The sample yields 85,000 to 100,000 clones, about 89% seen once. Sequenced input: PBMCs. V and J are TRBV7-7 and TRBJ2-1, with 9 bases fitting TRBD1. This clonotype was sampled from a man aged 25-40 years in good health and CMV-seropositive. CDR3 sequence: CASSRDRESEQFF. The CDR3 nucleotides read TGTGCTAGCAGCCGGGACAGGGAATCTGAGCAGTTCTTC.